Presented here are 30 T cell receptor beta chains from one specimen sequenced in a study of blood T cell repertoires in COVID-19. This table comes from immunoSEQ multiplex PCR, and its TCRdb copy is limited to in-frame clones, with some not included. The sample gives approximately 260,000 clones, about four fifths of which show up once; roughly 10% is in the top ten. Source material: peripheral blood. These receptors came from a woman at least 80 years old with acute or convalescent COVID-19.

This chain connects TRBV12-5 to TRBJ2-3, with D possibly being TRBD2 (6 bases). The V gene lost 2 bases and the J gene lost 3 bases, with 15 bases spanning the gap. CDR1 is LGHNT, CDR2 FRNRAP, per germline. CDR3 length equals 16 residues. The CDR3 sequence: CASGLRPGVTTDTQYF. DNA of the CDR3: TGTGCTAGTGGTTTGAGGCCGGGGGTGACAACAGATACGCAGTATTTT.

This chain joins TRBV5-4 and TRBJ2-7, with D hard to call. This CDR3 contains 14 residues. Germline V gene data show CDR1 as SGHNT and CDR2 as YYREEE (reference sequence). Trimming took 0 bases from V and 0 from J, leaving 7 bases between them. CDR3 coding DNA: TGTGCCAGCAGCTTGGGGGCCCTCTCCTACGAGCAGTACTTC. It yields the protein CASSLGALSYEQYF.

This chain links TRBV15 with TRBJ1-4; the match to TRBD1 covers 7 bases. CDR1 LNHNV and CDR2 YYDKDF come from the germline V gene (reference sequence). The CDR3 is 15 residues long. V was clipped by 1 base and J by 5 bases; unmatched bases: 4. Written as DNA, the CDR3 is TGTGCCACCAGCAGAGGGGGACAGAAGAATGAAAAACTGTTTTTT. Its translation: CATSRGGQKNEKLFF.

The chain couples TRBV2 to TRBJ2-2; D remains unclear. The V gene's germline CDR1 is SNHLY and CDR2 FYNNEI. V was shortened by 1 base and J by 8 bases, with 5 bases between the two germline ends. The CDR3 runs to 12 residues. DNA for the CDR3: TGTGCCAGCAGTGAAGATCGGGGGGAGCTGTTTTTT. As protein: CASSEDRGELFF. Combining the CDR3 with reference TRBV2 and TRBJ2-2 gives the whole variable domain EPEVTQTPSHQVTQMGQEVILRCVPISNHLYFYWYRQILGQKVEFLVSFYNNEISEKSEIFDDQFSVERPDGSNFTLKIRSTKLEDSAMYFCASSEDRGELFFGEGSRLTVL.

J is TRBJ1-2 and V is TRBV28; D unclear. This CDR3 is built from 14 residues. The V gene's germline CDR1 is MDHEN and CDR2 SYDVKM. V was cut by 7 bases and J by 4 bases, with 16 bases left in between. CDR3 sequence reads: CASILSSGGYGYTF. As DNA, the CDR3 is TGTGCCAGCATTTTGTCCAGCGGTGGCTATGGCTACACCTTC.

V and J are TRBV10-2 and TRBJ2-3, with 9 bases identical to TRBD2. Losses at the gene ends were 10 bases for V and 5 bases for J; bases not matched to a gene: 13. This CDR3 spans 15 amino acids. Germline V gene data show CDR1 as WSHSY and CDR2 as SAAADI. CDR3 coding DNA: TGCGCCACCGGGAGGGCTAGCGGGGTTGTAGATACGCAGTATTTT. Amino acids: CATGRASGVVDTQYF.

The chain couples TRBV6-2 or TRBV6-3 to TRBJ2-5, with 9 bases identical to TRBD2. This CDR3 contains 18 residues. With 2 bases clipped from V and 6 bases from J, the junction kept 16 bases outside the gene matches. Looked up from germline, CDR1 is MNHEY and CDR2 is SVGEGT. The CDR3 DNA sequence: TGTGCCAGCAGTTACAACCCCCCGGGCGGGGGGGCGTGGAAGACCCAGTACTTC. This translates into CASSYNPPGGGAWKTQYF.

This clone was observed a handful of times. This rearrangement joins TRBV30 to TRBJ1-2, with D hard to call. The CDR3 covers 12 residues. Germline V CDR1 and CDR2: GTSNPN, SVGIG (reference sequence). V was trimmed by 2 bases and J by 6 bases, leaving 10 bases between them. The CDR3 region is CAWSRVNDGYTF. Here the CDR3 DNA reads TGTGCCTGGAGTAGAGTGAATGATGGCTACACCTTC.

CDR3 sequence reads: CASSKGTPGNSPLHF. The CDR3 DNA is TGTGCCAGTAGTAAAGGTACACCAGGGAATTCACCCCTCCACTTT. V gene TRBV19 combines with J gene TRBJ1-6; tentative D call: TRBD1 (5 bases). V lost 4 bases, J lost 7 bases, and 14 bases lay in between. The CDR3 runs to 15 residues. Germline V gives CDR1 LNHDA, CDR2 SQIVND (reference sequence).

The chain recombines TRBV10-3 with TRBJ2-1; D is uncertain. The CDR3 is 14 residues long. The germline V and J ends were trimmed by 3 bases and 3 bases, with 9 bases remaining between them. Germline V gene lookup returns CDR1 ENHRY and CDR2 SYGVKD. CDR3 protein: CAISETLRYNEQFF. CDR3 bases: TGTGCCATCAGTGAAACATTACGCTACAATGAGCAGTTCTTC.

The chain joins TRBV6-6 to TRBJ1-6; 7 positions agree with TRBD1. V was clipped by 6 bases and J by 1 base; unmatched bases: 3. From germline, CDR1 is MNHNY and CDR2 SVGAGI (reference sequence). CDR3 length equals 15 residues. CDR3 nucleotide sequence: TGTGCCAGCAGCTCGGGACAGTCCTATAATTCACCCCTCCACTTT. It translates to CASSSGQSYNSPLHF.

This clone appeared once. The V gene is TRBV7-2, the J gene TRBJ1-3; D perhaps matches TRBD1 (5 bases). CDR1 is SGHTA and CDR2 is FQGNSA in the germline V gene. V was pared by 5 bases and J by 5 bases, with 16 bases between. This CDR3 comprises 15 residues. As DNA, the CDR3 is TGTGCCAGCAGCCGCGGGACGACGGGAAGAAACACCATATATTTT. This gives the protein CASSRGTTGRNTIYF.

This clone appeared a single time. The chain's CDR3 is CATSRDGAREKNTEAFF. CDR3 in DNA: TGTGCCACCAGCAGAGATGGGGCACGAGAAAAGAACACTGAAGCTTTCTTT. The chain joins TRBV15 to TRBJ1-1, with a tentative D call TRBD1 (5 bases). The length of the CDR3 is 17 residues. V was trimmed by 0 bases and J by 1 base, leaving 15 bases between them. The germline V gene encodes CDR1 LNHNV and CDR2 YYDKDF (reference sequence).

The V gene is TRBV5-1, the J gene TRBJ2-3, with D uncertain. CDR3 length: 13 residues. Trimming cost V 4 bases and J 5 bases, with 11 bases left between them. Germline CDR1 and CDR2: SGHRS and YFSETQ. Here the CDR3 DNA reads TGCGCCAGCAGCGCATACTCGGGAGATACGCAGTATTTT. It is translated as CASSAYSGDTQYF.

The J gene is TRBJ2-7, the V gene TRBV3-1 (or the pseudogene TRBV3-2), with D unclear. The germline gives CDR1 LGHDT, CDR2 YNNKEL (reference sequence). V lost 5 bases and J 3 bases, leaving 14 bases between the germline ends. The CDR3 is made up of 14 amino acids. This CDR3 reads CASSAQLSYYEQYF. CDR3 nucleotide sequence: TGTGCCAGCAGCGCCCAGTTATCATACTACGAGCAGTACTTC.

The chain uses TRBV11-1 and TRBJ2-1; D may be TRBD2 (6 bases). From germline, CDR1 is SGHAT and CDR2 FQDESV (reference sequence). There are 16 residues in the CDR3. Deletions cut 5 bases from V and 0 bases from J, with 14 bases between. The CDR3 DNA reads TGTGCCAGCAGCAAATTGTACGGGAGCTCCTACAATGAGCAGTTCTTC. Its protein product is CASSKLYGSSYNEQFF. The full variable domain, with the rest looked up from reference TRBV11-1 and TRBJ2-1, is EAEVAQSPRYKITEKSQAVAFWCDPISGHATLYWYRQILGQGPELLVQFQDESVVDDSQLPKDRFSAERLKGVDSTLKIQPAELGDSAMYLCASSKLYGSSYNEQFFGPGTRLTVL.

This chain joins TRBV5-1 and TRBJ2-1, with a tentative D call TRBD1 (6 bases). This CDR3 has 14 residues. Germline V gene data show CDR1 as SGHRS and CDR2 as YFSETQ. The ends were cut back, 4 bases at V and 4 bases at J, with 12 bases in the middle. DNA for the CDR3: TGCGCCAGCAGCATCCCGGGACAATACAATGAGCAGTTCTTC. Protein product: CASSIPGQYNEQFF.

This sequence joins TRBV5-1 and TRBJ2-1, with 9 nucleotides matching TRBD2. Unmatched junction bases numbered 11, after V lost 0 bases and J lost 7 bases. The CDR3 contains 17 residues. CDR1 and CDR2 (germline): SGHRS, YFSETQ. In nucleotides, the CDR3 is TGCGCCAGCAGCTTGGGGCCAGCGGGGGGCCCACTGAATGAGCAGTTCTTC. As protein: CASSLGPAGGPLNEQFF.

V is TRBV28 and J is TRBJ1-1; possibly TRBD1 for D (6 bases). The CDR3 runs 14 residues. The V end was cut by 5 bases, the J end by 1 base, with 11 bases between. The germline V gene has CDR1 MDHEN and CDR2 SYDVKM. In DNA form, the CDR3 reads TGTGCCAGCAGTGTCCCACAGGGGAACACTGAAGCTTTCTTT. Its protein is CASSVPQGNTEAFF. The entire variable domain, with the rest obtained from reference TRBV28 and TRBJ1-1, is as follows: DVKVTQSSRYLVKRTGEKVFLECVQDMDHENMFWYRQDPGLGLRLIYFSYDVKMKEKGDIPEGYSVSREKKERFSLILESASTNQTSMYLCASSVPQGNTEAFFGQGTRLTVV.

This rearrangement joins TRBV28 to TRBJ1-4; 8 bases line up with TRBD1. CDR3 length: 14 amino acids. The trim removed 7 bases at V and 8 bases at J, leaving 9 bases unmatched. Germline CDR1 and CDR2: MDHEN and SYDVKM. CDR3 DNA: TGTGCCAGCACCCTTATGACAGGGGTCGAAAAACTGTTTTTT. It is translated as CASTLMTGVEKLFF.

The gene calls are TRBV3-1 (or the pseudogene TRBV3-2) and TRBJ2-7; TRBD1 agrees at 7 bases. The V gene's germline CDR1 is LGHDT and CDR2 YNNKEL (reference sequence). After removal of 0 bases from V and 1 base from J, the junction contained 6 bases not matched to a gene. CDR3 size: 16 residues. CDR3 DNA sequence: TGTGCCAGCAGCCAAGATTCGAGGGGGCGATCCTACGAGCAGTACTTC. It yields the protein CASSQDSRGRSYEQYF.

The chain is built from TRBV11-2 and TRBJ2-7; 9 nucleotides match TRBD1. J lost 4 bases, V lost 8 bases, and 15 bases had no gene match. This CDR3 region has 16 residues. Germline CDR1 SGHAT, CDR2 FQNNGV. CDR3 sequence: CASRPMAGTGIYEQYF. Here the CDR3 DNA reads TGTGCCAGCCGACCCATGGCCGGGACAGGGATTTACGAGCAGTACTTC.

This chain connects TRBV18 to TRBJ1-1, with D uncertain. Trimming pared 3 bases from V and 4 bases from J, leaving 6 bases between. CDR1 is KGHSH, CDR2 LQKENI, per germline. The CDR3 has 12 amino acids. CDR3 bases: TGTGCCAGCTCACCGTATCTCACTGAAGCTTTCTTT. Translated, it gives CASSPYLTEAFF.

The V and J genes are TRBV3-1 (or the pseudogene TRBV3-2) and TRBJ1-1; D uncertain. CDR3 size: 13 residues. V lost 4 bases and J lost 0, with 6 bases in between. CDR1 is LGHDT, CDR2 YNNKEL, per germline (reference sequence). The CDR3 DNA sequence: TGTGCCAGCAGCCCCCAGATGAACACTGAAGCTTTCTTT. Translating gives CASSPQMNTEAFF.

The J gene is TRBJ1-6, the V gene TRBV6-6; 7 bases match TRBD1. This CDR3 spans 16 amino acids. Germline loops: CDR1 MNHNY, CDR2 SVGAGI (reference sequence). The V gene end was trimmed by 6 bases and the J gene end by 0 bases; junction bases not matched to a gene: 5. The CDR3 reads CASSPGQHSYNSPLHF. CDR3 nucleotide sequence: TGTGCCAGCAGCCCGGGACAGCACTCCTATAATTCACCCCTCCACTTT.

This clone has only one observation. The rearrangement links TRBV2 to TRBJ2-5; 7 bases align to TRBD2. Germline V lookup: CDR1 SNHLY, CDR2 FYNNEI. The V segment lost 11 bases and the J segment 5 bases; nucleotides outside the gene matches: 8. The CDR3 spans 12 residues. DNA for the CDR3: TGTGCCTTGGGGGGGGACTACGAGACCCAGTACTTC. Its protein product is CALGGDYETQYF.

V and J are TRBV7-9 and TRBJ1-5, with unresolved D. There are 13 residues in the CDR3. Germline V gives CDR1 SEHNR, CDR2 FQNEAQ (reference sequence). Trimming shortened V by 1 base and J by 7 bases, and 8 bases separated the two germline ends. CDR3 loop: CASSLGAGQPQHF. The DNA of the CDR3 is TGTGCCAGCAGCTTAGGGGCGGGGCAGCCCCAGCATTTT.

This chain joins TRBV6-1 and TRBJ1-1; TRBD1 matches 8 bases. V was pared by 2 bases and J by 5 bases, with 4 bases of the junction left unmatched. The CDR3 is made up of 14 amino acids. Per germline, CDR1 MNHNS and CDR2 SASEGT. CDR3 in amino acids: CASSEQGASTEAFF. CDR3 bases: TGTGCCAGCAGTGAACAGGGGGCATCAACTGAAGCTTTCTTT.

The chain carries TRBV21-1 and TRBJ2-7; the DNA was not compared with TRBD2, the D call given in the table. TRBV21-1 is tagged as a pseudogene. This CDR3 spans 14 amino acids. The CDR3 DNA reads TGTGCCAGCTCCGGGTCGAAGAGCTCCTACGAGCAGTACTTC. As protein: CASSGSKSSYEQYF.

The rearrangement joins TRBV18 to TRBJ1-5; D gene uncertain. The CDR3 runs to 14 residues. Between the trimmed V and J ends, which lost 3 bases and 0 bases, there was a span of 6 bases. Germline CDR1 KGHSH, CDR2 LQKENI. CDR3 region: CASSPRPSNQPQHF. The CDR3 region has the DNA TGTGCCAGCTCACCGCGTCCTAGCAATCAGCCCCAGCATTTT.